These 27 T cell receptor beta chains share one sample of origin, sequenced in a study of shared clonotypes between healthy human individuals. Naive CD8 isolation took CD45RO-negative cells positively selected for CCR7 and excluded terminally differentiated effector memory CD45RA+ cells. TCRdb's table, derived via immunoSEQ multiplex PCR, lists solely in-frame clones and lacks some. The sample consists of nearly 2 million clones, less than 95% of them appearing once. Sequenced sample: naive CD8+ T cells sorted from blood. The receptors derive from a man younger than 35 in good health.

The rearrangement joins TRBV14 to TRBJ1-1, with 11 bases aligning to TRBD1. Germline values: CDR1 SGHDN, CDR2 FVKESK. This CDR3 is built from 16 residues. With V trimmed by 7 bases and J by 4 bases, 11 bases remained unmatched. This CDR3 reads CASTAGTGGGGTEAFF. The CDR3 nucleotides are TGTGCCAGCACCGCCGGGACAGGGGGAGGTGGCACTGAAGCTTTCTTT.

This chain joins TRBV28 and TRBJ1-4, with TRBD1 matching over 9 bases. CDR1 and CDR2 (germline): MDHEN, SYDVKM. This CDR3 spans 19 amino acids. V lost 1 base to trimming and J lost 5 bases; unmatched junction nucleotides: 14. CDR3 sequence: CASSLLLRQGEHQNEKLFF. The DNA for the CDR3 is TGTGCCAGCAGTTTATTACTCAGACAGGGGGAGCACCAAAATGAAAAACTGTTTTTT.

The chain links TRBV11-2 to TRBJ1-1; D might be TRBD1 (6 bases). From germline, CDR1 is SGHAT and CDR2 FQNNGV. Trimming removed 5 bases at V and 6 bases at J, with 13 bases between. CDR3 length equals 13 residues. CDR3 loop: CASSPSYRAEAFF. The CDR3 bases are TGTGCCAGCAGCCCATCATACAGGGCTGAAGCTTTCTTT.

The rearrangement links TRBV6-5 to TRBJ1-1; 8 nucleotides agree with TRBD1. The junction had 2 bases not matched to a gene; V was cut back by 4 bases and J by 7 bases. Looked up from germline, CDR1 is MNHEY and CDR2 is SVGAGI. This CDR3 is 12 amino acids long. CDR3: CASSFTGGEAFF. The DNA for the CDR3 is TGTGCCAGCAGTTTCACAGGGGGTGAAGCTTTCTTT.

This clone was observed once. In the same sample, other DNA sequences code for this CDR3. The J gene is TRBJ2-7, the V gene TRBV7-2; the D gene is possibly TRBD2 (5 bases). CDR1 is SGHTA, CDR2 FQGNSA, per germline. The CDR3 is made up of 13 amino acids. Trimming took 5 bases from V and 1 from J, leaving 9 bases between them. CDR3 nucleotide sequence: TGTGCCAGCAGCCTGGGAGAGTCCTACGAGCAGTACTTC. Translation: CASSLGESYEQYF.

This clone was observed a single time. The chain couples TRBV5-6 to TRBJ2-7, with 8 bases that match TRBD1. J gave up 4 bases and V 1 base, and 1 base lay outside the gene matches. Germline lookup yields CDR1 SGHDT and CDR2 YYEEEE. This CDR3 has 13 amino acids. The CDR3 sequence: CASSLRTGYEQYF. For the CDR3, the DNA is TGTGCCAGCAGCTTGAGGACAGGGTACGAGCAGTACTTC.

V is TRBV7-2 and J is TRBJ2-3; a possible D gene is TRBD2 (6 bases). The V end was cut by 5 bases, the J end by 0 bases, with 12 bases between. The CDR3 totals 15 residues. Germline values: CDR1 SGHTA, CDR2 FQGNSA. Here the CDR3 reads CASSDGTSSTDTQYF. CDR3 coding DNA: TGTGCCAGCAGCGATGGGACTTCTAGCACAGATACGCAGTATTTT.

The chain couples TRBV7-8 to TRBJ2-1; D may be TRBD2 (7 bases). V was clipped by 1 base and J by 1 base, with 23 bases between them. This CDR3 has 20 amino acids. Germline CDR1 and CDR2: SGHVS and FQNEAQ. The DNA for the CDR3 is TGTGCCAGCAGCTTAGAATCCAGGCGGGGGCTGATAAGATCCTACAATGAGCAGTTCTTC. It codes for CASSLESRRGLIRSYNEQFF.

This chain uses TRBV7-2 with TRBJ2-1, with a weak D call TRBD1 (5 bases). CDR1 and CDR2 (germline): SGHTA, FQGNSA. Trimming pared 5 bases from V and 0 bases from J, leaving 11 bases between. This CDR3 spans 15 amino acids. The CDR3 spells CASSQGVGSYNEQFF. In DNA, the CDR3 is TGTGCCAGCAGCCAGGGCGTCGGCTCCTACAATGAGCAGTTCTTC. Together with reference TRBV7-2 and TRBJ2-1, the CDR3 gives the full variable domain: GAGVSQSPSNKVTEKGKDVELRCDPISGHTALYWYRQSLGQGLEFLIYFQGNSAPDKSGLPSDRFSAERTGGSVSTLTIQRTQQEDSAVYLCASSQGVGSYNEQFFGPGTRLTVL.

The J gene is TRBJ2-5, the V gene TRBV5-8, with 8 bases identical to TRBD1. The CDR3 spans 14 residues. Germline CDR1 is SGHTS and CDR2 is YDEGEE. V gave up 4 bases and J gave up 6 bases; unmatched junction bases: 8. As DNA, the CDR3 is TGTGCCAGCAGCCCCAGGACAGGGTGGAAGACCCAGTACTTC. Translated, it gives CASSPRTGWKTQYF.

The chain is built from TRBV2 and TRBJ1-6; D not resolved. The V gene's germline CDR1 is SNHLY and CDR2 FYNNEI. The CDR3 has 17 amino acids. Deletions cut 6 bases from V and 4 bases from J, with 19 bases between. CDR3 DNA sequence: TGTGCCAGCAGAAGGTCTGAAATTCCCTCATATAATTCACCCCTCCACTTT. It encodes CASRRSEIPSYNSPLHF.

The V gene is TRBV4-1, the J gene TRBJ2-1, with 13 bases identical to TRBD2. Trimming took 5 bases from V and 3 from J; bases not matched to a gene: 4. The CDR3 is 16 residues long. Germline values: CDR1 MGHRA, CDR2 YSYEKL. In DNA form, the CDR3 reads TGCGCCAGCAGCTTTCGACTAGCGGGGGGCTACAATGAGCAGTTCTTC. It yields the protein CASSFRLAGGYNEQFF.

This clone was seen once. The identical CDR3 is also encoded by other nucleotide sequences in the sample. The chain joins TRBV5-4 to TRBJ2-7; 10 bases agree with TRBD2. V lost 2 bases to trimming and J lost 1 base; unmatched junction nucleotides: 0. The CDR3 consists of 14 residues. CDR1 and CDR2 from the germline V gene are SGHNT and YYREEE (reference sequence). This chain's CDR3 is CASSLAGGSYEQYF. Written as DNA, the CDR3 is TGTGCCAGCAGCTTAGCGGGAGGGTCCTACGAGCAGTACTTC.

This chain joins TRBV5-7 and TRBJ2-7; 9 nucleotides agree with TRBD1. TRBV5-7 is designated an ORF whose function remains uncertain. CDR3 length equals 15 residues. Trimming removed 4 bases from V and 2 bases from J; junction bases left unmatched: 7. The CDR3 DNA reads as TGTGCCAGCAGCCCCGGGACAGGGAGGACCTACGAGCAGTACTTC. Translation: CASSPGTGRTYEQYF.

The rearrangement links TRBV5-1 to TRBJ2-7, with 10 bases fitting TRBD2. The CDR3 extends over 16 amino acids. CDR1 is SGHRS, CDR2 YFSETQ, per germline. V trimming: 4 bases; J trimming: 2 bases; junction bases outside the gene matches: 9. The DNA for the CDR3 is TGCGCCAGCAGCCCGTACCCTAGCGGGGGTGCCTACGAGCAGTACTTC. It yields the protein CASSPYPSGGAYEQYF.

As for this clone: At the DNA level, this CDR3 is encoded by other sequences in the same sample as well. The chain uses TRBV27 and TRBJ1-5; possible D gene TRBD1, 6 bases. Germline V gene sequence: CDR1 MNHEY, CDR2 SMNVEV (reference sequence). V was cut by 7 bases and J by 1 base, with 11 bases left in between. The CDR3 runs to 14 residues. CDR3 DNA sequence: TGTGCCAGCACCAAAACAGGGAGCAATCAGCCCCAGCATTTT. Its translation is CASTKTGSNQPQHF.

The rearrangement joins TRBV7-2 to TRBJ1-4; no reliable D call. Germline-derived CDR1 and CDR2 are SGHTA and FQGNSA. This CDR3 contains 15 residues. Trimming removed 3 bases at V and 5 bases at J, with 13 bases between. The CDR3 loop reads CASSFWGDQNEKLFF. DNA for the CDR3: TGTGCCAGCAGCTTTTGGGGTGACCAAAATGAAAAACTGTTTTTT.

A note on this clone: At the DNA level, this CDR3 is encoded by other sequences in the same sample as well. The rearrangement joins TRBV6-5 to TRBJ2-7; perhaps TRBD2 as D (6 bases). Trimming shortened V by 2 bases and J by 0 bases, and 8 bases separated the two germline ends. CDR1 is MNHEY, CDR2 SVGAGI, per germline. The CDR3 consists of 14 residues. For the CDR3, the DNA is TGTGCCAGCAGTTACGACGGGAGCTCCTACGAGCAGTACTTC. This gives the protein CASSYDGSSYEQYF.

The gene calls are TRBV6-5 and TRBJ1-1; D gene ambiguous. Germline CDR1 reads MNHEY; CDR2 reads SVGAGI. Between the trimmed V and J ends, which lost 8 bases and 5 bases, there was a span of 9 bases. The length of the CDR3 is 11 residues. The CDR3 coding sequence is TGTGCCAGCGCGGTGGGGACTGAAGCTTTCTTT. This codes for CASAVGTEAFF.

The CDR3 sequence: CASSLAGTASTEAFF. The CDR3 DNA follows: TGTGCCAGCAGTTTGGCAGGGACGGCGAGCACTGAAGCTTTCTTT. The rearrangement uses TRBV27 and TRBJ1-1; a weak D match, TRBD1 (5 bases). The CDR3 sequence is 15 residues long. V dropped 3 bases and J dropped 4 bases, with 15 bases sitting between them. The germline CDR1 and CDR2 sequences are MNHEY and SMNVEV (reference sequence).

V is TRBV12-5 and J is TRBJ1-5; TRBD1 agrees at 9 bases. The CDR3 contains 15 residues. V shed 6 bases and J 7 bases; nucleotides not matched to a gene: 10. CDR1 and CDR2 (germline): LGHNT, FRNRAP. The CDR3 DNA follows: TGTGCTAGTGGCGTAGTACAGGGGGCGAGGCAGCCCCAGCATTTT. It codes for CASGVVQGARQPQHF.

The CDR3 sequence: CASSPGYGGSYEQYF. The CDR3 region has the DNA TGTGCCAGCTCACCAGGTTACGGGGGCAGCTACGAGCAGTACTTC. V and J are TRBV18 and TRBJ2-7; either TRBD1 or TRBD2 may supply D (6 bases each). In germline, CDR1 is KGHSH, CDR2 LQKENI. The CDR3 has 15 amino acids. V dropped 2 bases and J dropped 3 bases, with 14 bases sitting between them.

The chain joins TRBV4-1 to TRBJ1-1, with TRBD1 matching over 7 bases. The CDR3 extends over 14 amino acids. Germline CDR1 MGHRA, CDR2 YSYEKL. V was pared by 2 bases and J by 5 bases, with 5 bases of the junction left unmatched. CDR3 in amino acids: CASSQLSGGTEAFF. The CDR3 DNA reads TGCGCCAGCAGCCAACTCTCAGGGGGGACTGAAGCTTTCTTT.

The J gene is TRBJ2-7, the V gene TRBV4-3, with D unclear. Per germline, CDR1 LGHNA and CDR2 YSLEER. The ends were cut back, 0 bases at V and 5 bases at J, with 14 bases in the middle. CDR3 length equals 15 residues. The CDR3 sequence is CASSQDTGELDEQYF. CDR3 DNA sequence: TGCGCCAGCAGCCAAGATACGGGCGAGTTAGACGAGCAGTACTTC.

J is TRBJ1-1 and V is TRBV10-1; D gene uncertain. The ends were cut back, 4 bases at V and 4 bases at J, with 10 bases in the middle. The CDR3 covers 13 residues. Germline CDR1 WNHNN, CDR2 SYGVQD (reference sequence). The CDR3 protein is CASSASGGTEAFF. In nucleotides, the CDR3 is TGCGCCAGCAGTGCCTCGGGTGGCACTGAAGCTTTCTTT.

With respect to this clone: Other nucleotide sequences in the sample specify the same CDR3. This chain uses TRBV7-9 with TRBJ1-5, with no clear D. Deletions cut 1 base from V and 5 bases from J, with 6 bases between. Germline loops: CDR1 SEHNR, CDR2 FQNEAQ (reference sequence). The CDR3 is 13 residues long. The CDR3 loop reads CASSLGWDQPQHF. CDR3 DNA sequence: TGTGCCAGCAGCTTAGGATGGGATCAGCCCCAGCATTTT.

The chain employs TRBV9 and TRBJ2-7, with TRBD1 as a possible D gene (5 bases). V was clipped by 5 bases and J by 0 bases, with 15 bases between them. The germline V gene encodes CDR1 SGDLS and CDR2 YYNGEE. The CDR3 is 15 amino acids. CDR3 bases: TGTGCCAGCAGGCTCACAGGATTCTACTCCTACGAGCAGTACTTC. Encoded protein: CASRLTGFYSYEQYF.